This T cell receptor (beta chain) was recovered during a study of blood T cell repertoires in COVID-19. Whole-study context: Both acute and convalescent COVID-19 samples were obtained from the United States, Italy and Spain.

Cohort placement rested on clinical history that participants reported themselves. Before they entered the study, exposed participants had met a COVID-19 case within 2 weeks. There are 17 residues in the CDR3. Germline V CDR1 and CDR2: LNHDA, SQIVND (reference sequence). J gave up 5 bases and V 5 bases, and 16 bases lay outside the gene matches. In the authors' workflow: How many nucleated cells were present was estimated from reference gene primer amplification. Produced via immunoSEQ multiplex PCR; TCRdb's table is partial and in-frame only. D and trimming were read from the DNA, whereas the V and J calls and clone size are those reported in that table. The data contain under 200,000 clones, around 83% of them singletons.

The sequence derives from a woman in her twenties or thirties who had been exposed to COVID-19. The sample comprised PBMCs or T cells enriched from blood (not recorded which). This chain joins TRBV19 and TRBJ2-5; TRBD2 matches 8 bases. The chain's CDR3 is CASSVSVSGAVGETQYF. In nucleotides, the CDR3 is TGTGCCAGTAGTGTCTCGGTTAGCGGGGCCGTGGGTGAGACCCAGTACTTC.